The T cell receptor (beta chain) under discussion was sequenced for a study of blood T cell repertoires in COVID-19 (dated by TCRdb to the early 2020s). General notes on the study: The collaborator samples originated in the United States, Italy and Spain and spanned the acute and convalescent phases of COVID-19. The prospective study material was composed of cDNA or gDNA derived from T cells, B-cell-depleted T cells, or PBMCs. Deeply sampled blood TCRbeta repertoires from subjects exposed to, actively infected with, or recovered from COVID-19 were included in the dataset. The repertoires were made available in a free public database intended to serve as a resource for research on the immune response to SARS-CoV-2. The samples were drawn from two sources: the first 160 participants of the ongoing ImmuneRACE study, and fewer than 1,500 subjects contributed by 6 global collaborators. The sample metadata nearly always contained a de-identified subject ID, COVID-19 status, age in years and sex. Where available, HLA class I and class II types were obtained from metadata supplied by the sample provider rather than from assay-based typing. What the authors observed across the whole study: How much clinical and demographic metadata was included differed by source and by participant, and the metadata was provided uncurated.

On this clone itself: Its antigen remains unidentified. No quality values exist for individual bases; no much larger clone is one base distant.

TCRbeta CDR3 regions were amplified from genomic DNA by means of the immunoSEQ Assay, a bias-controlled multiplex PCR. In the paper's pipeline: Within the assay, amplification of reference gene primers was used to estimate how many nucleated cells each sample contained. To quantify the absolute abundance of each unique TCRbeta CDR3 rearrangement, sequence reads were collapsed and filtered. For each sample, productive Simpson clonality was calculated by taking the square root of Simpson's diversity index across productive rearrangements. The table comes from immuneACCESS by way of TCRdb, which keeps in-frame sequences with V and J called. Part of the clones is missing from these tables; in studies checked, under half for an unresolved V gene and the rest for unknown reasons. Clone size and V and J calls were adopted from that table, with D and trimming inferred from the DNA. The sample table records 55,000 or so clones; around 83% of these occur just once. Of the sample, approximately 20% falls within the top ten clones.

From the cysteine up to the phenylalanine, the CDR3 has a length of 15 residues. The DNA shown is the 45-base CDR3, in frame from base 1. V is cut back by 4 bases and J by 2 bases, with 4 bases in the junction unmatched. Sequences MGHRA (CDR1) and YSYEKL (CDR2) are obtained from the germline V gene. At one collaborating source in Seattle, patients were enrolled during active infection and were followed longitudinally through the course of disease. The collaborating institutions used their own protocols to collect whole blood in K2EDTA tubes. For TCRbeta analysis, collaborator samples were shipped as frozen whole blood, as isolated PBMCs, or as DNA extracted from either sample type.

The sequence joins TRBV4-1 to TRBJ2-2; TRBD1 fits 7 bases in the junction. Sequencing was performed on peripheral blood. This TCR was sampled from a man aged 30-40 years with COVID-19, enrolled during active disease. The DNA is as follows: TGCGCCAGCAGCCCTCGACAGGGAAACACCGGGGAGCTGTTTTTT. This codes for CASSPRQGNTGELFF.